The clone carrying this T cell receptor (beta chain) was counted ten times or more. These data come from a study of regulatory T cells in long-lasting Graves disease. The germline V gene has CDR1 MNHEY and CDR2 SMNVEV (reference sequence). V was pared by 2 bases and J by 3 bases, with 4 bases of the junction left unmatched. The CDR3 length is 15 residues. Both iRepertoire HTBI primers and Arm-PCR of CDR3 regions were used to build the TCR beta libraries. One entry per CDR3 protein results from TCRdb running MiXCR on the multiplex PCR reads. The sample has a few hundred thousand distinct CDR3 sequences; roughly 14% are singletons. The time point denotes: newly diagnosed GD, antithyroid drugs for less than 3 months. PBMCs were the source of the RNA used for TCR sequencing. These data were also reused for a study on T cells in Graves' hyperthyroidism and ophthalmopathy.

The origin of this receptor is a man younger than 45 with Graves disease. The source material was peripheral blood mononuclear cells (PBMCs), sampled at new diagnosis, from a patient treated with antithyroid drugs. This chain connects TRBV27 to TRBJ2-3; 8 nucleotides align to TRBD2. CDR3 nucleotide sequence: TGTGCCAGCAGTTTAGTAGCGGGACGTACAGATACGCAGTATTTT. Its protein is CASSLVAGRTDTQYF.